Below, 25 T cell receptor beta chains from the same sample are listed, as sequenced in a study of cytomegalovirus exposure and HLA in healthy donors. The PCR had 60 Vbeta and 13 Jbeta primers. Repertoires were generated with immunoSEQ multiplex PCR, while TCRdb's copy carries only in-frame clones and drops some. The table records 270,000 or so clones, about nine tenths of them present only once. The sequenced sample was PBMCs. These receptors all come from a girl aged 2 to 9 in good health and CMV-seronegative.

The sample holds one count of this clone. The gene calls are TRBV7-2 and TRBJ2-5; D is possibly TRBD1 (5 bases). V lost 8 bases and J lost 2, with 15 bases in between. Germline V gene data show CDR1 as SGHTA and CDR2 as FQGNSA. The CDR3 sequence is 14 residues long. The CDR3 DNA reads TGTGCCAGCGGACAACAGGCTGGACAAGAGACCCAGTACTTC. Translated, it gives CASGQQAGQETQYF.

This chain uses TRBV11-2 with TRBJ2-5, with 8 bases fitting TRBD2. Germline CDR1 and CDR2: SGHAT and FQNNGV. V dropped 5 bases and J dropped 5; count of bases not matched to a gene: 10. CDR3 length equals 15 residues. CDR3: CASSPTGTRGETQYF. The CDR3 nucleotides read TGTGCCAGCAGCCCTACCGGGACTAGGGGCGAGACCCAGTACTTC.

The J gene is TRBJ2-3, the V gene TRBV6-1, with 7 bases aligning to TRBD1. Germline loops: CDR1 MNHNS, CDR2 SASEGT. This CDR3 spans 15 amino acids. V shed 1 base and J 2 bases; nucleotides not matched to a gene: 3. This CDR3 reads CASSEVRGYTDTQYF. The CDR3 DNA follows: TGTGCCAGCAGTGAAGTCAGGGGGTACACAGATACGCAGTATTTT.

The rearrangement links TRBV9 to TRBJ2-1, with D perhaps matching TRBD2 (5 bases). Trimming shortened V by 0 bases and J by 8 bases, and 15 bases separated the two germline ends. Germline CDR1 and CDR2: SGDLS and YYNGEE. The CDR3 is made up of 15 amino acids. The CDR3 DNA is TGTGCCAGCAGCGTAGACGGCCTAGCAGGTCATGAGCAGTTCTTC. Translated, it gives CASSVDGLAGHEQFF. The complete variable domain, with remaining parts taken from reference TRBV9 and TRBJ2-1, reads DSGVTQTPKHLITATGQRVTLRCSPRSGDLSVYWYQQSLDQGLQFLIQYYNGEERAKGNILERFSAQQFPDLHSELNLSSLELGDSALYFCASSVDGLAGHEQFFGPGTRLTVL.

The CDR3 nucleotides read TGTGCCATCAGTGTGAAAGCGGGGGGGAGCACAGATACGCAGTATTTT. It specifies CAISVKAGGSTDTQYF. The rearrangement uses TRBV10-3 and TRBJ2-3; 10 nucleotides match TRBD2. The CDR3 spans 16 residues. V shed 4 bases and J 0 bases; nucleotides not matched to a gene: 4. Germline CDR1 and CDR2: ENHRY and SYGVKD.

In its sample, this clone was seen once. The chain combines TRBV6-6 with TRBJ1-1; no clear D. The ends were cut back, 5 bases at V and 0 bases at J, with 16 bases in the middle. Germline V gene data show CDR1 as MNHNY and CDR2 as SVGAGI (reference sequence). CDR3 length equals 16 residues. CDR3 bases: TGTGCCAGCAGTGCCAATAGACATCGCTTGAACACTGAAGCTTTCTTT. Amino acids: CASSANRHRLNTEAFF.

CDR3: CASSLRLAGGPADTQYF. Here the CDR3 DNA reads TGTGCCAGCAGTTTGAGACTAGCGGGAGGGCCGGCAGATACGCAGTATTTT. The chain carries TRBV27 and TRBJ2-3; 14 bases align to TRBD2. CDR1 is MNHEY and CDR2 is SMNVEV in the germline V gene (reference sequence). Trimming at V came to 3 bases and at J to 4 bases, leaving 6 bases not matched to a gene. The CDR3 consists of 17 residues.

The chain is built from TRBV7-3 and TRBJ2-5, with 10 bases that match TRBD2. The CDR3 loop spans 15 amino acids. Germline values: CDR1 SGHTA, CDR2 FQGTGA. Germline trimming cut 0 bases from V and 4 bases from J; bases unmatched to any gene: 2. DNA of the CDR3: TGTGCCAGCAGCTTAACCAGCGGGGGGGGAGAGACCCAGTACTTC. This translates into CASSLTSGGGETQYF.

This chain joins TRBV4-1 and TRBJ2-2, with D possibly being TRBD1 (6 bases). V lost 3 bases to trimming and J lost 3 bases, with 14 bases between them. This CDR3 region has 16 residues. Germline V gives CDR1 MGHRA, CDR2 YSYEKL. Here the CDR3 DNA reads TGCGCCAGCAGCCAGAGACAGGCGGTCGACACCGGGGAGCTGTTTTTT. It translates to CASSQRQAVDTGELFF.

The chain links TRBV7-9 to TRBJ1-4; 8 nucleotides agree with TRBD1. The V gene end was trimmed by 4 bases and the J gene end by 5 bases; junction bases not matched to a gene: 3. Per germline, CDR1 SEHNR and CDR2 FQNEAQ (reference sequence). This CDR3 contains 14 residues. This CDR3 is CASSSGTGNEKLFF. CDR3 in DNA: TGTGCCAGCAGCTCCGGGACAGGAAATGAAAAACTGTTTTTT.

This clone was detected once. The V and J genes are TRBV6-1 and TRBJ2-2; 7 nucleotides align to TRBD2. This CDR3 comprises 16 residues. V was pared by 4 bases and J by 3 bases, with 8 bases of the junction left unmatched. Germline V gene lookup returns CDR1 MNHNS and CDR2 SASEGT. The CDR3 DNA follows: TGTGCCAGCAGTGCTCGTGGGCTAGCGGACACCGGGGAGCTGTTTTTT. Translated: CASSARGLADTGELFF.

The rearrangement uses TRBV7-8 and TRBJ2-4; 12 bases match TRBD2. In germline, CDR1 is SGHVS, CDR2 FQNEAQ. The CDR3 is 19 residues long. Trimming removed 0 bases from V and 6 bases from J; junction bases left unmatched: 12. The CDR3 here is CASSLALTSGGPQGNIQYF. For the CDR3, the DNA is TGTGCCAGCAGCTTAGCGCTAACTAGCGGGGGGCCTCAGGGAAACATTCAGTACTTC. Variable domain in full (rest from reference TRBV7-8 and TRBJ2-4): GAGVSQSPRYKVAKRGQDVALRCDPISGHVSLFWYQQALGQGPEFLTYFQNEAQLDKSGLPSDRFFAERPEGSVSTLKIQRTQQEDSAVYLCASSLALTSGGPQGNIQYFGAGTRLSVL.

The chain combines TRBV5-1 with TRBJ1-2; tentative D call: TRBD1 (5 bases). This CDR3 is 14 amino acids long. Looked up from germline, CDR1 is SGHRS and CDR2 is YFSETQ. Trimming took off 2 bases at V and 6 bases at J, with 14 bases between the two ends. The CDR3 loop is CASSLTGQGDGYTF. In nucleotides, the CDR3 is TGCGCCAGCAGCTTAACAGGACAAGGCGATGGCTACACCTTC.

This clone was counted only a few times. The chain has TRBV10-2 and TRBJ2-3; TRBD2 might be the D (6 bases). The germline gives CDR1 WSHSY, CDR2 SAAADI. The CDR3 consists of 16 residues. Trimming pared 4 bases from V and 1 base from J, leaving 15 bases between. The CDR3 nucleotides read TGCGCCAGCAGTGTCCCCAGCGGAGGGGGCACAGATACGCAGTATTTT. It translates to CASSVPSGGGTDTQYF.

The chain combines TRBV5-6 with TRBJ2-1, with 7 positions matching TRBD2. CDR3 length equals 16 residues. V lost 1 base and J lost 1; bases outside the gene matches: 5. Per germline, CDR1 SGHDT and CDR2 YYEEEE. The chain's CDR3 is CASSLLGEGSYNEQFF. The CDR3 DNA reads TGTGCCAGCAGCTTGTTGGGGGAGGGGTCCTACAATGAGCAGTTCTTC.

V gene TRBV6-1 combines with J gene TRBJ2-7, with D uncertain. With 8 bases removed from V and 6 bases from J, the gap between germline ends came to 11 bases. CDR1 is MNHNS, CDR2 SASEGT, per germline. The CDR3 is 11 residues long. The CDR3 bases are TGTGCCAGCCAAATTGAGAGCGAGCAGTACTTC. Amino acids: CASQIESEQYF.

The rearrangement uses TRBV28 and TRBJ2-2, with TRBD2 as a possible D gene (5 bases). Trimming took off 8 bases at V and 6 bases at J, with 19 bases between the two ends. CDR3 length: 15 residues. Germline CDR1 is MDHEN and CDR2 is SYDVKM. The CDR3 here is CASGKRAPGSGELFF. CDR3 DNA sequence: TGTGCCAGCGGGAAAAGGGCACCGGGGTCCGGGGAGCTGTTTTTT.

J is TRBJ2-7 and V is TRBV5-1, with D tentatively TRBD2 (6 bases). V was trimmed by 3 bases and J by 2 bases, leaving 15 bases between them. CDR1 is SGHRS, CDR2 YFSETQ, per germline. This CDR3 is 15 amino acids long. In DNA, the CDR3 is TGCGCCAGCAGCTCAGAGGGAGGCACAGCCTACGAGCAGTACTTC. This translates into CASSSEGGTAYEQYF.

The chain employs TRBV5-6 and TRBJ1-6; D is perhaps TRBD1 (6 bases). From germline, CDR1 is SGHDT and CDR2 YYEEEE. V lost 4 bases, J lost 9 bases, and 8 bases lay in between. This CDR3 spans 12 amino acids. Written as DNA, the CDR3 is TGTGCCAGCAGCCCAGGGGCTTCACCCCTCCACTTT. It yields the protein CASSPGASPLHF.

The chain is built from TRBV4-1 and TRBJ2-5, with 9 bases aligning to TRBD2. The CDR3 totals 16 residues. Germline V lookup: CDR1 MGHRA, CDR2 YSYEKL. V gave up 0 bases and J gave up 5 bases; unmatched junction bases: 7. The CDR3 region is CASSQDGRGGRETQYF. The CDR3 nucleotides read TGCGCCAGCAGCCAAGATGGGCGGGGGGGCCGGGAGACCCAGTACTTC.

This chain joins TRBV2 and TRBJ1-4, with TRBD1 as a possible D gene (5 bases). The CDR3 runs to 13 residues. The V end was cut by 10 bases, the J end by 6 bases, with 15 bases between. Germline loops: CDR1 SNHLY, CDR2 FYNNEI. The CDR3 region is CATSGRGDEKLFF. Written as DNA, the CDR3 is TGTGCCACCTCGGGGAGGGGAGATGAAAAACTGTTTTTT. Complete variable domain (other parts from reference TRBV2 and TRBJ1-4): EPEVTQTPSHQVTQMGQEVILRCVPISNHLYFYWYRQILGQKVEFLVSFYNNEISEKSEIFDDQFSVERPDGSNFTLKIRSTKLEDSAMYFCATSGRGDEKLFFGSGTQLSVL.

The table lists this clone with a few counts. The CDR3 DNA reads as TGTGCCGGAGGGACAGGGAAGAACACTGAAGCTTTCTTT. It specifies CAGGTGKNTEAFF. V gene TRBV18 combines with J gene TRBJ1-1, with 9 bases matching TRBD1. CDR3 length: 13 residues. Per germline, CDR1 KGHSH and CDR2 LQKENI. V shed 11 bases and J 1 base; nucleotides not matched to a gene: 5.

This clone appeared a single time. The rearrangement joins TRBV6-1 to TRBJ2-5, with D uncertain. With 6 bases removed from V and 5 bases from J, the gap between germline ends came to 16 bases. Germline lookup yields CDR1 MNHNS and CDR2 SASEGT. The CDR3 is 14 residues long. The CDR3 DNA reads TGTGCCAGCAGGCGATCTGACTCGTATGAGACCCAGTACTTC. It encodes CASRRSDSYETQYF.

The chain couples TRBV10-3 to TRBJ2-3; D gene uncertain. V dropped 3 bases and J dropped 4 bases, with 8 bases sitting between them. Per germline, CDR1 ENHRY and CDR2 SYGVKD. The CDR3 spans 13 residues. The CDR3 is CAISDSPSDTQYF. The CDR3 DNA is TGTGCCATCAGTGATTCCCCCTCAGATACGCAGTATTTT.

The chain links TRBV27 to TRBJ2-5; 7 bases map to TRBD1. Germline CDR1 MNHEY, CDR2 SMNVEV (reference sequence). The CDR3 loop spans 14 amino acids. With V trimmed by 4 bases and J by 5 bases, 7 bases remained unmatched. The CDR3 nucleotides are TGTGCCAGCAGTTCGCGACAGGGTTGGGAGACCCAGTACTTC. It yields the protein CASSSRQGWETQYF.